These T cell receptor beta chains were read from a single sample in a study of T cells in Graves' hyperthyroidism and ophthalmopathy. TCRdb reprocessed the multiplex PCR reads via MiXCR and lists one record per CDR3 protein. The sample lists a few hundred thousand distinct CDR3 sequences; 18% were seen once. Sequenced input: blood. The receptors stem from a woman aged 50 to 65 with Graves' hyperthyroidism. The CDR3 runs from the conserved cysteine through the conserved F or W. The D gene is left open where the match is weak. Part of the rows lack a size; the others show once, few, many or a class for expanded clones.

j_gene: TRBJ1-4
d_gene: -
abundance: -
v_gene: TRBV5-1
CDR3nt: TGCGCCAGCAGCCAAACGGTGACTAATGAAAAACTGTTTTTT
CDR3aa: CASSQTVTNEKLFF

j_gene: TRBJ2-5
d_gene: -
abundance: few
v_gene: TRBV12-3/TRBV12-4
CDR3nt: TGTGCCAGCGAAGTGGGTGAGACCCAGTACTTC
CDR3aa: CASEVGETQYF

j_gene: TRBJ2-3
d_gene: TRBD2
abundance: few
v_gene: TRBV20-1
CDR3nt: TGCAGTGCTGGGACTAGCGGGAGCACAGATACGCAGTATTTT
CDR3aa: CSAGTSGSTDTQYF

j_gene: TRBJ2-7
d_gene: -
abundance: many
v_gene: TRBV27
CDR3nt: TGTGCCAGCAGGGACCCTCCCTACGAGCAGTACTTC
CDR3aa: CASRDPPYEQYF

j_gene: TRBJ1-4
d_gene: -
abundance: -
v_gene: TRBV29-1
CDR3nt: TGCAGCGCACTCCCGGGGGAAAATGAAAAACTGTTTTTT
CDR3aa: CSALPGENEKLFF

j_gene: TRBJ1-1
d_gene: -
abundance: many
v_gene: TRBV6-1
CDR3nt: TGTGCCAGCAGTGCCCGGGTTGCTAACACTGAAGCTTTCTTT
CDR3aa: CASSARVANTEAFF

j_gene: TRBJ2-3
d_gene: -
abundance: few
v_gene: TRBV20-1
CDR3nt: TGCAGTGCTGGGGGGCTAAACACAGATACGCAGTATTTT
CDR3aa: CSAGGLNTDTQYF

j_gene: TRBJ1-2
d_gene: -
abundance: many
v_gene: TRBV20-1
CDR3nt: TGCAGTGCTAGAGCCGAGACGGCCCAACACTATGGCTACACCTTC
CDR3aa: CSARAETAQHYGYTF

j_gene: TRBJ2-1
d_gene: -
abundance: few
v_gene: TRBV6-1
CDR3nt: TGTGCCAGCAGAGTAGACTTGCTGGGGGGCTACAATGAGCAGTTCTTC
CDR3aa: CASRVDLLGGYNEQFF

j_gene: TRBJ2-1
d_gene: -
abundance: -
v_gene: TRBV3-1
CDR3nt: TGTGCCAGCAGCCAAGAGTTCATTGGGTCCTACAATGAGCAGTTCTTC
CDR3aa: CASSQEFIGSYNEQFF

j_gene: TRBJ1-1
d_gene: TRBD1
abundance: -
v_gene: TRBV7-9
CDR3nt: TGTGCCAGCAGCGCCTTAGGGGGCGGGGGGGCCGCTGAAGCTTTCTTT
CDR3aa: CASSALGGGGAAEAFF

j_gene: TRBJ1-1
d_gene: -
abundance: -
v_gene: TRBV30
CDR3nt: TGTGCCTGGAGGCCGGGGCCCGAAGCTTTCTTT
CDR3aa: CAWRPGPEAFF

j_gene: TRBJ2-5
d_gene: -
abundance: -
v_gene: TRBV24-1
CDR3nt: TGTGCCACCAGCACAGGGGGAGGGGAGACCCAGTACTTC
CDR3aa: CATSTGGGETQYF

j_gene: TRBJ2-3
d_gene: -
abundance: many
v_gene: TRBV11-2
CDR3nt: TGTGCCAGCCGTGATGGGGCTTACCGCACAGATACGCAGTATTTT
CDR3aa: CASRDGAYRTDTQYF

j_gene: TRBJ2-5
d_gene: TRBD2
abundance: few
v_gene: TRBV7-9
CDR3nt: TGTGCCAGCAGCCCCACTAGCGGCCCCAAAGAGACCCAGTACTTC
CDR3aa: CASSPTSGPKETQYF

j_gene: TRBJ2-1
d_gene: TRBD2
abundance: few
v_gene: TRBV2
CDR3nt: TGTGCCAGCAGCCCCTCCCCACTAGCGGGGTATTATGAGCAGTTCTTC
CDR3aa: CASSPSPLAGYYEQFF

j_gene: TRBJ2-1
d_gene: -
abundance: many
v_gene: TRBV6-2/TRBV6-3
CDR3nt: TGTGCCAGCAGTTACGGGAGCGCCTACAATGAGCAGTTCTTC
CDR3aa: CASSYGSAYNEQFF

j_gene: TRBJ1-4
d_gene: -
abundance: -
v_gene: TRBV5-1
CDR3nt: TGCGCCAGCAGCTTGGCCTTATCCGGGGGAGGCGAAAAACTGTTTTTT
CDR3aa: CASSLALSGGGEKLFF

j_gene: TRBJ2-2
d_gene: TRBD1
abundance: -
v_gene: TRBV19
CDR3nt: TGTGCCAGTAGATTACCGGGACAGGGACACACCGGGGAGCTGTTTTTT
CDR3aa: CASRLPGQGHTGELFF

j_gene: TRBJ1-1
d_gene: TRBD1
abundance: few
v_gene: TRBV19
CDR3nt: TGTGCCAGGGGGACAGGCTACATGAACACTGAAGCTTTCTTT
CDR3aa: CARGTGYMNTEAFF

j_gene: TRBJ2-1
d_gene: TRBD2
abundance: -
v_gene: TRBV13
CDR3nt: TGTGCCAGCAGCCCTGGGGTGGAGGACCAGACTAGCGGGGGGGCGGACGATGAGCAGTTCTTC
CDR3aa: CASSPGVEDQTSGGADDEQFF

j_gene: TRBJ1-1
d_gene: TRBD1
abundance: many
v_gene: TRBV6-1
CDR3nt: TGTGCCAGCACCCCGGGACAGCCGAACACTGAAGCTTTCTTT
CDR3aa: CASTPGQPNTEAFF

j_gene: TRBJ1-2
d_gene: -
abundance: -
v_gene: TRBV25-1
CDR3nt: TGTGCCAGCAGTGACGTAGGGGGTTATGGCTACACCTTC
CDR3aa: CASSDVGGYGYTF

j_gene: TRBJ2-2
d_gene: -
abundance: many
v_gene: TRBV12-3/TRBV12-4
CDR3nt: TGTGCCAGCAGTTTCGGGCAGATCACCGGGGAGCTGTTTTTT
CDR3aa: CASSFGQITGELFF

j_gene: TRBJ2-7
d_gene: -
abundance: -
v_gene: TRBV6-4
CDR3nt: TGTGCCAGCAGTGAGGGAGGGGGCTTCACCTACGAGCAGTACTTC
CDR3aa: CASSEGGGFTYEQYF

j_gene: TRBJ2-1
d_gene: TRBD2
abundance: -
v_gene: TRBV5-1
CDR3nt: TGCGCCAGCAGCTTACGGAGTCTCGATCTAGCGGACTACCACAATGAGCAGTTCTTC
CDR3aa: CASSLRSLDLADYHNEQFF

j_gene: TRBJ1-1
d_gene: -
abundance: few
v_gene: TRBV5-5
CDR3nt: TGTGCCAGCAGCTTGGGCCAGGTCCCTGAAGCTTTCTTT
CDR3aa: CASSLGQVPEAFF

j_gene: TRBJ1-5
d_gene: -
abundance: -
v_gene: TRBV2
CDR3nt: TGTGCCAGCAGTGACGAGGGCAATCAGCCCCAGCATTTT
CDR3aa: CASSDEGNQPQHF

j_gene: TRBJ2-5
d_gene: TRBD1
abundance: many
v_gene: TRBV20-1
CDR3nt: TGCAGTGCTACGGACAGGGTAATCCAAGAGACCCAGTACTTC
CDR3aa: CSATDRVIQETQYF

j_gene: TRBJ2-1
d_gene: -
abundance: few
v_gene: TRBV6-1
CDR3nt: TGTGCCAGCAGTATACCCTATGATGAGCAGTTCTTC
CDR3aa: CASSIPYDEQFF

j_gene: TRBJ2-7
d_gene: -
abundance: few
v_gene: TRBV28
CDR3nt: TGTGCCAGCAGTTCACACTGGCGGACGCCCTTGGAGCAGTACTTC
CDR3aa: CASSSHWRTPLEQYF

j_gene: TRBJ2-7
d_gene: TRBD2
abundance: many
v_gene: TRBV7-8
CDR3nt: TGTGCCAGCACCTGGGGGACTAGCGGGTTCTACGAGCAGTACTTC
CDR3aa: CASTWGTSGFYEQYF

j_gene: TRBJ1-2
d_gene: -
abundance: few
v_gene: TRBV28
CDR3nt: TGTGCCAGCAGTCCCGGGACACTAAAATGGGACACCTTC
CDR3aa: CASSPGTLKWDTF

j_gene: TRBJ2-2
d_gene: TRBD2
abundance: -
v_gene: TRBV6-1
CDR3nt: TGTGCCAGCAGTGTGAGGGAGGGCACCGGGGAGCTGTTTTTT
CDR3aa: CASSVREGTGELFF

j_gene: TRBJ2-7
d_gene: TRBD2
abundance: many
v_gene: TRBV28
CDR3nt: TGTGCCAGCAATAGCGGGGAGTCCTACGAGCAGTACTTC
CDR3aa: CASNSGESYEQYF

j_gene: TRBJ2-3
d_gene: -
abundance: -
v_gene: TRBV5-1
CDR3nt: TGCGCCAGCAGCCCCTTCGTGGGTCATACGCAGTATTTT
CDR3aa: CASSPFVGHTQYF

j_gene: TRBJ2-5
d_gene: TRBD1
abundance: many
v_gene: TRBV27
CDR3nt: TGTGCCAGCAGTCTCTCCGGGACAGCGGAGACCCAGTACTTC
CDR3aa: CASSLSGTAETQYF

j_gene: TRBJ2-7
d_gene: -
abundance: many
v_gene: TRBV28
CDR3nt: TGTGCCAGCAGTTTAAAGCTGGTTCGCGGCGAGCAGTACTTC
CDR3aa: CASSLKLVRGEQYF

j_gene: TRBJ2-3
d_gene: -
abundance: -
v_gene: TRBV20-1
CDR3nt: TGCGCCGGCGGAGTCCTAGGCACAGATACGCAGTATTTT
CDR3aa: CAGGVLGTDTQYF

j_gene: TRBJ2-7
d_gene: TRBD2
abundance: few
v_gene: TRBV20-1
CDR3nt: TGCAGTGCCACCCCGGGACTAGGAGGTTACGAGCAGTACTTC
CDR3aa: CSATPGLGGYEQYF

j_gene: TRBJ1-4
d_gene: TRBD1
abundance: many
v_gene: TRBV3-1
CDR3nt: TGTGCCAGCAGCCATCCGGGACAGGGGAACGAAAAACTGTTTTTT
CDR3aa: CASSHPGQGNEKLFF

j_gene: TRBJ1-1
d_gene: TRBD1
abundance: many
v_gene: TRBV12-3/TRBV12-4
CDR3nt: TGTGCCAGCGGCCCGGGGAGGGGGCTCACCCAAGCTTTCTTT
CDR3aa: CASGPGRGLTQAFF

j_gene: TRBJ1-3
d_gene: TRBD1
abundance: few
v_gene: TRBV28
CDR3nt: TGTGCCAGCAGCCGGACAGGGATTGGAAACACCATATATTTT
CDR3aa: CASSRTGIGNTIYF

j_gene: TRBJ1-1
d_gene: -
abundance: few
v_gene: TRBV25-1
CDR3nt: TGTGCCAGCAGCCCAACATCCTCAATGAACACTGAAGCTTTCTTT
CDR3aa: CASSPTSSMNTEAFF